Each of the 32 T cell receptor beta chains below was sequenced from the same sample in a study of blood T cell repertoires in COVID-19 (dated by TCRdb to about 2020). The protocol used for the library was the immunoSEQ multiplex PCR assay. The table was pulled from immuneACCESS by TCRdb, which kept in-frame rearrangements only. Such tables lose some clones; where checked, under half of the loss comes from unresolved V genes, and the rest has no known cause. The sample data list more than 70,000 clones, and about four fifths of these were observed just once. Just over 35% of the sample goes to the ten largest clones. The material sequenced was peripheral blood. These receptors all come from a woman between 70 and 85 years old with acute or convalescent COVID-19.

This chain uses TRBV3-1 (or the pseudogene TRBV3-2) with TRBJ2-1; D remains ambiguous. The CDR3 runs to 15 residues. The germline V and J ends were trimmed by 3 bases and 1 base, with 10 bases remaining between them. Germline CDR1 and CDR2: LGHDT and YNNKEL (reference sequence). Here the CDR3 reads CASSHFFGSYNEQFF. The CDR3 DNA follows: TGTGCCAGCAGCCACTTTTTCGGTTCCTACAATGAGCAGTTCTTC.

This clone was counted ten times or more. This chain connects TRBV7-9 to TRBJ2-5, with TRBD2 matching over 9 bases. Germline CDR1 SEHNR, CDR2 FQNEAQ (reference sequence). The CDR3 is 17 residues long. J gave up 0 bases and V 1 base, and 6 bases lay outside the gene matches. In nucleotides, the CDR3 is TGTGCCAGCAGCTTAGGAGAGACTAGCGGTAACCAAGAGACCCAGTACTTC. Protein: CASSLGETSGNQETQYF. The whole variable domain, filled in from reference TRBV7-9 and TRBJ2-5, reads DTGVSQNPRHKITKRGQNVTFRCDPISEHNRLYWYRQTLGQGPEFLTYFQNEAQLEKSRLLSDRFSAERPKGSFSTLEIQRTEQGDSAMYLCASSLGETSGNQETQYFGPGTRLLVL.

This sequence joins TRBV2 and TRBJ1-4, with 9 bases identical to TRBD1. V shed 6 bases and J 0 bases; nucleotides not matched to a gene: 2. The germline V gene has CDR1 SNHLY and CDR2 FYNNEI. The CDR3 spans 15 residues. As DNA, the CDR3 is TGTGCCAGCAGACGGACAGGGGCAACTAATGAAAAACTGTTTTTT. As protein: CASRRTGATNEKLFF.

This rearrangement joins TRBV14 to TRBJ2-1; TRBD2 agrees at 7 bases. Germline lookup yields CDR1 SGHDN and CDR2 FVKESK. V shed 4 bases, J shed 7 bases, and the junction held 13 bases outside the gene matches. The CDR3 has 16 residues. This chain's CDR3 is CASSLVGGSVENEQFF. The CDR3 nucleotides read TGTGCCAGCAGCCTGGTAGGCGGGAGTGTCGAGAATGAGCAGTTCTTC.

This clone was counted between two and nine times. The chain's CDR3 is CASSPPGTVLRYF. CDR3 sequence (DNA): TGTGCCAGCAGCCCCCCGGGAACAGTTCTCCGGTACTTC. The rearrangement links TRBV3-1 (or the pseudogene TRBV3-2) to TRBJ2-5; D might be TRBD2 (5 bases). Trimming pared 4 bases from V and 13 bases from J, leaving 19 bases between. Germline CDR1 reads LGHDT; CDR2 reads YNNKEL (reference sequence). This CDR3 spans 13 amino acids.

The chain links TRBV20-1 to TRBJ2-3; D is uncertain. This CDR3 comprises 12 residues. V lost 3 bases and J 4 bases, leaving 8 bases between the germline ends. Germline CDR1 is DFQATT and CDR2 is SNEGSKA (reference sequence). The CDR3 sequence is CSASIIADTQYF. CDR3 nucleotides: TGCAGTGCTAGTATCATTGCAGATACGCAGTATTTT.

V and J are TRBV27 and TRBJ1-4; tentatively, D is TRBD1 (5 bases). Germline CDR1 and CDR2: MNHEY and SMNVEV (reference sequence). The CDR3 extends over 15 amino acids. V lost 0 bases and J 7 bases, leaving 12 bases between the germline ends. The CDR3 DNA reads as TGTGCCAGCAGTTTATCCAGGGTTTTGGCTGAAAAACTGTTTTTT. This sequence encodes CASSLSRVLAEKLFF.

CDR3 DNA sequence: TGTGCCAGCAGCCAAGAGGGGCCCCTCGGTGGCAGCACCGGGGAGCTGTTTTTT. It is translated as CASSQEGPLGGSTGELFF. The chain links TRBV14 to TRBJ2-2; a weak D match, TRBD1 (5 bases). CDR1 and CDR2 (germline): SGHDN, FVKESK. Trimming removed 0 bases at V and 4 bases at J, with 18 bases between. The CDR3 runs 18 residues.

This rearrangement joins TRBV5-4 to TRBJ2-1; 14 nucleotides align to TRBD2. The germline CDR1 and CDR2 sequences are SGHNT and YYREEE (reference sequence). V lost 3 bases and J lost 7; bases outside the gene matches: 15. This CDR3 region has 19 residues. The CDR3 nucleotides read TGTGCCAGCAGCTCCATGGGACTAGCGGGAGTAGGAGCGGGGAATGAGCAGTTCTTC. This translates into CASSSMGLAGVGAGNEQFF.

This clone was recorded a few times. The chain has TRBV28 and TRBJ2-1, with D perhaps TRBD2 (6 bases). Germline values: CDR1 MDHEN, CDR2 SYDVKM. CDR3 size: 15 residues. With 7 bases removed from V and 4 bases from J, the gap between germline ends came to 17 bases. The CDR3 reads CASTRGLAQYNEQFF. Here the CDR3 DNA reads TGTGCCAGCACCCGGGGACTGGCCCAGTACAATGAGCAGTTCTTC. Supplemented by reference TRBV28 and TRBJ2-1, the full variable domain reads DVKVTQSSRYLVKRTGEKVFLECVQDMDHENMFWYRQDPGLGLRLIYFSYDVKMKEKGDIPEGYSVSREKKERFSLILESASTNQTSMYLCASTRGLAQYNEQFFGPGTRLTVL.

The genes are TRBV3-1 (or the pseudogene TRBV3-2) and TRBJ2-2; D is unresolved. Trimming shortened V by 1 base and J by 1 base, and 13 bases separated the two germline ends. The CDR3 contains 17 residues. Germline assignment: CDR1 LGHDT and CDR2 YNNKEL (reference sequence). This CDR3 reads CASSQGWRRLNTGELFF. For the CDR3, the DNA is TGTGCCAGCAGCCAAGGGTGGCGGAGATTGAACACCGGGGAGCTGTTTTTT.

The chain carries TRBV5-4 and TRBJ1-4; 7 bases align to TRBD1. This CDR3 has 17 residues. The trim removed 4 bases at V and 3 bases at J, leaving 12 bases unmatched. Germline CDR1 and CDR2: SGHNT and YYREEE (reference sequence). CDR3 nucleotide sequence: TGTGCCAGCAGCCCGGGACAGAAGGCCGTAGCTAATGAAAAACTGTTTTTT. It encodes CASSPGQKAVANEKLFF.

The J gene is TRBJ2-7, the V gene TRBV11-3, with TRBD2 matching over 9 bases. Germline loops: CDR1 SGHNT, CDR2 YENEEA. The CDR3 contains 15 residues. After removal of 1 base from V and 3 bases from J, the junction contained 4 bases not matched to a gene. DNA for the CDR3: TGTGCCAGCAGCTTAGGCGCGACTAGCGGCTACGAGCAGTACTTC. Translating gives CASSLGATSGYEQYF.

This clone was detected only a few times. For the CDR3, the DNA is TGTGCCAGCAGTTTCGGCGGGACGGGGTTAGAGACCCAGTACTTC. Its translation is CASSFGGTGLETQYF. The V call is TRBV27, the J call TRBJ2-5, with a weak D call TRBD2 (6 bases). V was trimmed by 3 bases and J by 4 bases, leaving 15 bases between them. The CDR3 totals 15 residues. Germline CDR1 reads MNHEY; CDR2 reads SMNVEV (reference sequence).

CDR3 protein: CAAIDRVEGEKLFF. In nucleotides, the CDR3 is TGTGCCGCCATCGACAGGGTGGAAGGTGAAAAACTGTTTTTT. The chain carries TRBV6-6 and TRBJ1-4; 7 nucleotides align to TRBD1. The CDR3 is 14 amino acids. V lost 11 bases, J lost 7 bases, and 13 bases stayed unmatched. From germline, CDR1 is MNHNY and CDR2 SVGAGI (reference sequence).

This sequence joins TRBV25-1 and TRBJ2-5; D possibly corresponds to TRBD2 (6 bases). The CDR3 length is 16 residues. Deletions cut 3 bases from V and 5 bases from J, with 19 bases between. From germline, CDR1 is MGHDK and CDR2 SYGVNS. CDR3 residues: CASSDRRVGQRETQYF. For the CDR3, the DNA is TGTGCCAGCAGTGACAGGAGGGTCGGACAAAGGGAGACCCAGTACTTC.

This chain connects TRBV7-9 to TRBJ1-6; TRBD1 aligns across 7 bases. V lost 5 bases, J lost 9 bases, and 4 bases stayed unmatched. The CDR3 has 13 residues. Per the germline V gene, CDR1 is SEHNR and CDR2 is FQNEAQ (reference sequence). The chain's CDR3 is CASSQGDSSPLHF. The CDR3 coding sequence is TGTGCCAGCAGCCAGGGGGATAGTTCACCCCTCCACTTT.

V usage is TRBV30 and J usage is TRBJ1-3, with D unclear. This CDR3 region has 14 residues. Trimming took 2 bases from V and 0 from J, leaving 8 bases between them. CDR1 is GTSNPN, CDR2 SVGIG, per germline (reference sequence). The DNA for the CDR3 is TGTGCCTGGAGTAGGACTTTCTCTGGAAACACCATATATTTT. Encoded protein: CAWSRTFSGNTIYF.

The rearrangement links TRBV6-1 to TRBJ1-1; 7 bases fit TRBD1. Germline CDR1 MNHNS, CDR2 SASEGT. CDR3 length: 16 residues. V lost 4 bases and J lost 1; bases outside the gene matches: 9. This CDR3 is CASSAGRTGSNTEAFF. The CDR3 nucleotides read TGTGCCAGCAGTGCGGGGAGGACAGGTTCGAACACTGAAGCTTTCTTT.

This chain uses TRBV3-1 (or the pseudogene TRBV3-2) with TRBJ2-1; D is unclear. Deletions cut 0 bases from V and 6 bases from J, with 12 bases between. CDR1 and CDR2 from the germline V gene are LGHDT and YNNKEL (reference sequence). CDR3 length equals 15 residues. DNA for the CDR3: TGTGCCAGCAGCCAAGATGGCTCTTCCAGCAATGAGCAGTTCTTC. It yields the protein CASSQDGSSSNEQFF.

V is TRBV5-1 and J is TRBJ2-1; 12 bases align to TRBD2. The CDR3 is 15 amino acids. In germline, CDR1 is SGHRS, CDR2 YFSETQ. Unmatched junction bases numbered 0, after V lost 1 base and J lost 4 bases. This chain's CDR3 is CASSLTSGRYNEQFF. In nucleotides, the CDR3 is TGCGCCAGCAGCTTGACTAGCGGGAGGTACAATGAGCAGTTCTTC.

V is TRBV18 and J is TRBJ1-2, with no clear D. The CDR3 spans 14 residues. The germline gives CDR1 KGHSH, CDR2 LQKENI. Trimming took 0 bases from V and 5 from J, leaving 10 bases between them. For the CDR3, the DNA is TGTGCCAGCTCACCACCGGTTCAGGTTTATGGCTACACCTTC. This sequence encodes CASSPPVQVYGYTF. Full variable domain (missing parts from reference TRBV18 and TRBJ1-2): NAGVMQNPRHLVRRRGQEARLRCSPMKGHSHVYWYRQLPEEGLKFMVYLQKENIIDESGMPKERFSAEFPKEGPSILRIQQVVRGDSAAYFCASSPPVQVYGYTFGSGTRLTVV.

As DNA, the CDR3 is TGTGCCACCAACGAGTGGAACAGGGTTCCTTCTTACGAGCAGTACTTC. The encoded protein is CATNEWNRVPSYEQYF. The rearrangement uses TRBV24-1 and TRBJ2-7; the D gene is possibly TRBD1 (6 bases). Trimming took 8 bases from V and 4 from J, leaving 23 bases between them. The length of the CDR3 is 16 residues. Germline V gene data show CDR1 as KGHDR and CDR2 as SFDVKD.

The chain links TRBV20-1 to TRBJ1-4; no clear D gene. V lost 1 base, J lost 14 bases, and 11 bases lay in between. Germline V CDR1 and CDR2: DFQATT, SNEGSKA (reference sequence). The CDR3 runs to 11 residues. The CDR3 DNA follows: TGCAGTGCTAGAGTTCGGAGGCGTCTGTTTTTT. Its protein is CSARVRRRLFF.

CDR3 in amino acids: CASRPGGSSYNEQFF. The DNA for the CDR3 is TGTGCCAGCAGGCCCGGCGGGAGCTCCTACAATGAGCAGTTCTTC. This chain joins TRBV2 and TRBJ2-1; 7 bases fit TRBD2. V dropped 6 bases and J dropped 0; count of bases not matched to a gene: 5. The CDR3 loop spans 15 amino acids. Germline lookup yields CDR1 SNHLY and CDR2 FYNNEI.

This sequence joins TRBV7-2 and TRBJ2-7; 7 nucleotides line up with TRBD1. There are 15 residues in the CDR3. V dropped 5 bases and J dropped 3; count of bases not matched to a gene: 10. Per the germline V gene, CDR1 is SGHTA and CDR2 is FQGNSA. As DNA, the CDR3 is TGTGCCAGCAGCCCAGTAACAGGGGCGAGCTACGAGCAGTACTTC. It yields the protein CASSPVTGASYEQYF.

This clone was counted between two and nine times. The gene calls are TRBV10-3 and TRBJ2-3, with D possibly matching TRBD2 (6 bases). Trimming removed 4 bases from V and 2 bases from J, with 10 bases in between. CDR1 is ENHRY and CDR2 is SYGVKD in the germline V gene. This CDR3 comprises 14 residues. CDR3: CAISGGGFTDTQYF. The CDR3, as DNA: TGTGCCATCAGTGGAGGAGGGTTCACAGATACGCAGTATTTT.

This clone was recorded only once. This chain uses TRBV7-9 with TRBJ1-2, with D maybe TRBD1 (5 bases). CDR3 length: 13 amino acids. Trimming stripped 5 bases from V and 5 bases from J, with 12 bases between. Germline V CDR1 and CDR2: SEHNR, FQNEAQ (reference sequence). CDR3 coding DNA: TGTGCCAGCAGCCGTGACAGATATTATGGCTACACCTTC. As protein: CASSRDRYYGYTF.

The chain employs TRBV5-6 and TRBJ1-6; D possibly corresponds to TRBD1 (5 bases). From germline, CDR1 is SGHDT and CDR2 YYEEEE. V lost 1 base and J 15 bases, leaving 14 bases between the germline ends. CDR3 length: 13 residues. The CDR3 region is CASSLRRGRVLHF. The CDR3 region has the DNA TGTGCCAGCAGCTTGAGGAGGGGTAGGGTCCTCCACTTT.

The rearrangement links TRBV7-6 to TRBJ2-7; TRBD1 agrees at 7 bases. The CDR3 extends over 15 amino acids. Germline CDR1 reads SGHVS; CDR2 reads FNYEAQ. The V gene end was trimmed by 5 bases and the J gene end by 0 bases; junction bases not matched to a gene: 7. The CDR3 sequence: CASSQGQFSSYEQYF. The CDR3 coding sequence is TGTGCCAGCAGCCAGGGACAGTTTAGCTCCTACGAGCAGTACTTC.

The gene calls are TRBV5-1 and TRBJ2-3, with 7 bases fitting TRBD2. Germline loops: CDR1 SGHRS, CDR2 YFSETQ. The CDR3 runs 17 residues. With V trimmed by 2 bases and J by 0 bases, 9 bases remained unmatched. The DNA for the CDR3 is TGCGCCAGCAGCTTTGCCACGGGACTAATGAGCACAGATACGCAGTATTTT. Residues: CASSFATGLMSTDTQYF.

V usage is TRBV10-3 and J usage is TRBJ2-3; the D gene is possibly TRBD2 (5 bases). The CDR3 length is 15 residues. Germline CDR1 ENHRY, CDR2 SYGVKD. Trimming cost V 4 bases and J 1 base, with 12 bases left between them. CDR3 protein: CAISVTTLGTDTQYF. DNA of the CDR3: TGTGCCATCAGTGTGACTACACTAGGCACAGATACGCAGTATTTT.